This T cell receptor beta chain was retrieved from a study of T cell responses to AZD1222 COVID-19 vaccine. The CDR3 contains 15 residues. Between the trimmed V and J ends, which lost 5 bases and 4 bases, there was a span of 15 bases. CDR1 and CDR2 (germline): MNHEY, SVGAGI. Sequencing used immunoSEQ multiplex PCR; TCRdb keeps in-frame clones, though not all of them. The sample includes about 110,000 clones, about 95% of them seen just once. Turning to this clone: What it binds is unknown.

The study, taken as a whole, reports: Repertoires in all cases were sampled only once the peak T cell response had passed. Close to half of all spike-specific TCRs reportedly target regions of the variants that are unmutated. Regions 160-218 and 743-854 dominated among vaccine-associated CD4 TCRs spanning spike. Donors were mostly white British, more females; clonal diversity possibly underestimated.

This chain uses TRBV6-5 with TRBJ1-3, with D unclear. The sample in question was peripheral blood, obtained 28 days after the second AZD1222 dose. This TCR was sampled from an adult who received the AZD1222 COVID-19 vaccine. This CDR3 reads CASSPDRASGNTIYF. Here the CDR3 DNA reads TGTGCCAGCAGTCCGGACCGGGCTTCGGGAAACACCATATATTTT.